This paragraph reports one T cell receptor (beta chain). These data come from a study of blood T cell repertoires in COVID-19. Across the whole study: Samples representing acute and convalescent COVID-19 were sourced from the United States, Italy and Spain. The cDNA or gDNA used as material had been derived from T cells, B-cell-depleted T cells, or PBMCs.

Per germline, CDR1 SGHRS and CDR2 YFSETQ. J lost 4 bases, V lost 4 bases, and 11 bases had no gene match. The CDR3 extends over 19 amino acids. Per the study methods: Estimation of nucleated cell counts relied on the amplification of reference gene primers. Assay: immunoSEQ multiplex PCR; the TCRdb copy retains only in-frame clones and omits some. The V and J calls and clone size are taken from that table; D and trimming were inferred from the DNA. The table shows about 140,000 clones, with 82% occurring only once. The origin of this receptor is a woman older than 75 with acute or convalescent COVID-19. Specimen: peripheral blood. This sequence joins TRBV5-1 and TRBJ2-2; 15 positions agree with TRBD2. This CDR3 is CASSGTSGGSGLGTGELFF. Here the CDR3 DNA reads TGCGCCAGCAGCGGGACTAGCGGGGGGTCGGGCCTCGGCACCGGGGAGCTGTTTTTT.